Listed below are T cell receptor beta chains from one sample, sequenced in a study of human T cells and chemical hapten exposure. Each CDR3 protein gets one entry after TCRdb re-called the RACE reads with MiXCR. The sample holds over 85,000 distinct CDR3 sequences, roughly 12% seen once. The specimen was whole blood, collected in connection with sensitization to the hapten diphenylcyclopropenone (DPC). All receptors come from a woman aged 40 to 55 with alopecia areata. Some clones in this sample may be carry-over from other donors' samples. The CDR3 runs from the conserved cysteine through the conserved F or W. The D gene is left open where the match is weak. Not every row has a clone size; where given, it reads once, few, many or a size class.

abundance	v_gene	len	j_gene	d_gene	CDR3aa	CDR3nt
NA	TRBV6-2/TRBV6-3	15	TRBJ2-6	NA	CASISLPPGANVLTF	TGTGCCAGCATCTCGCTCCCGCCTGGGGCCAACGTCCTGACTTTC
few	TRBV12-3/TRBV12-4	14	TRBJ1-5	NA	CASSPGSFNQPQHF	TGTGCCAGCAGTCCCGGGTCATTTAATCAGCCCCAGCATTTT
few	TRBV20-1	16	TRBJ2-3	TRBD2	CSARAGRLAGTDTQYF	TGCAGTGCTAGAGCGGGGCGACTAGCGGGCACAGATACGCAGTATTTT
NA	TRBV18	14	TRBJ1-5	NA	CASSPGQINQPQHF	TGTGCCAGCTCACCGGGACAAATAAATCAGCCCCAGCATTTT
NA	TRBV7-2	16	TRBJ2-3	TRBD2	CASSSLGLARTDTQYF	TGTGCCAGCAGCTCATTGGGACTAGCGAGGACAGATACGCAGTATTTT
NA	TRBV6-6	13	TRBJ2-5	NA	CASSDRQAETQYF	TGTGCCAGCAGTGACCGACAGGCAGAGACCCAGTACTTC
few	TRBV12-3/TRBV12-4	14	TRBJ2-7	NA	CASSWTGPSYEQYF	TGTGCCAGCAGCTGGACGGGACCCAGCTACGAGCAGTACTTC
NA	TRBV28	14	TRBJ2-3	TRBD2	CASSPAGASDTQYF	TGTGCCAGCAGTCCAGCGGGAGCATCAGATACGCAGTATTTT
few	TRBV7-3	18	TRBJ2-6	NA	CASSSGTFPSSGANVLTF	TGTGCCAGCAGCTCCGGGACATTCCCCTCATCCGGGGCCAACGTCCTGACTTTC
many	TRBV30	14	TRBJ1-5	NA	CAWSVGILYQPQHF	TGTGCCTGGAGTGTAGGGATCCTATATCAGCCCCAGCATTTT
many	TRBV5-1	13	TRBJ1-1	NA	CASSLPQGPEAFF	TGCGCCAGCAGCTTGCCGCAGGGCCCTGAAGCTTTCTTT
NA	TRBV7-9	17	TRBJ2-7	NA	CASSLAGGRLRTYEQYF	TGTGCCAGCAGCTTAGCGGGGGGACGGCTAAGAACCTACGAGCAGTACTTC
few	TRBV4-2	16	TRBJ1-5	TRBD1	CASSQGSGQGNQPQHF	TGTGCCAGCAGCCAAGGCTCGGGACAGGGGAATCAGCCCCAGCATTTT
few	TRBV5-1	14	TRBJ2-7	TRBD2	CASSLSGRIYEQYF	TGCGCCAGCAGCCTCAGCGGGAGGATTTACGAGCAGTACTTC
many	TRBV28	12	TRBJ1-2	NA	CASLGGSYGYTF	TGTGCCAGCCTTGGGGGCAGCTATGGCTACACCTTC
few	TRBV11-2	15	TRBJ2-3	TRBD2	CASSRVSGSPDTQYF	TGTGCCAGCAGCCGCGTAAGCGGGAGTCCAGATACGCAGTATTTT
NA	TRBV11-2	16	TRBJ1-2	TRBD1	CASSKSGGQGNSGYTF	TGTGCCAGCAGCAAGAGCGGGGGACAGGGAAACAGTGGCTACACCTTC
NA	TRBV7-9	15	TRBJ2-2	NA	CASSRRAQNTGELFF	TGTGCCAGCAGCCGACGGGCCCAGAACACCGGGGAGCTGTTTTTT
few	TRBV20-1	15	TRBJ2-3	TRBD2	CSARADGRGGDTQYF	TGCAGTGCTAGAGCCGACGGGAGGGGGGGAGATACGCAGTATTTT
NA	TRBV9	13	TRBJ2-7	NA	CASSPHLGYEQYF	TGTGCCAGCAGCCCACATCTAGGTTACGAGCAGTACTTC
NA	TRBV19	15	TRBJ2-3	NA	CASRDTSPSTDTQYF	TGTGCCAGTAGAGACACTTCTCCTAGCACAGATACGCAGTATTTT